Sequencing of this T cell receptor beta chain was carried out in a study of CD8 T cells in Susac syndrome. Study summary: There were Susac syndrome patients who were therapy-naive at blood draw, others on corticosteroids, and others on intravenous immunoglobulin alone.

The sequenced target, TCR beta, came from blood CD8+ and CD4+ T cells. As judged by recently defined diagnostic criteria, patients with Susac syndrome had definite or probable disease. Trimming removed 2 bases at V and 4 bases at J, with 9 bases between. From germline, CDR1 is GTSNPN and CDR2 SVGIG (reference sequence). CDR3 length equals 13 residues. Random hexamers were used to reverse transcribe an amount of about 0.45 to 1 ug RNA. Amplification of the TCR beta CDR3 was carried out by immunoSEQ multiplex PCR, which spanned a total of 54 Vbeta and 13 Jbeta segments. TCRdb reanalysed the immunoSEQ multiplex PCR reads using MiXCR and keeps one entry per CDR3 protein. The sample holds a few hundred thousand distinct CDR3 sequences, less than 95% seen once.

This chain links TRBV30 with TRBJ1-5; D gene unclear. The sequenced sample consisted of CD4+ T cells from PBMCs. This receptor was identified in a human donor with Susac syndrome. The CDR3 is CAWSIDLNQPQHF. DNA of the CDR3: TGTGCCTGGAGTATAGACCTAAATCAGCCCCAGCATTTT.